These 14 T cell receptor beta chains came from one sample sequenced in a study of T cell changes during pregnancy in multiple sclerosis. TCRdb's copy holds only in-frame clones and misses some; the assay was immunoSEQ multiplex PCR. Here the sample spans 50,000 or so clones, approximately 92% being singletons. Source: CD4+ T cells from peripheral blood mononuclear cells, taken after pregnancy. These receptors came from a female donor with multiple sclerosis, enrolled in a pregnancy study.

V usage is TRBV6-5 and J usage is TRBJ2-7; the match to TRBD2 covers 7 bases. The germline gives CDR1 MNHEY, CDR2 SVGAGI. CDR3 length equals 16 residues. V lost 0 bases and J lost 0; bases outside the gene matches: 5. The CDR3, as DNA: TGTGCCAGCAGTTACTCGGGACGGACTAGCTCCTACGAGCAGTACTTC. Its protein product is CASSYSGRTSSYEQYF.

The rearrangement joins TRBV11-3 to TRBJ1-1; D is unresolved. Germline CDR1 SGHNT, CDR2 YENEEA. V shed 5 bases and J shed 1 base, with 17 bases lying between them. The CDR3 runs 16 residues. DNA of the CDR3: TGTGCCAGCAGCCTACATGTTGGGAGGTCGAACACTGAAGCTTTCTTT. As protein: CASSLHVGRSNTEAFF.

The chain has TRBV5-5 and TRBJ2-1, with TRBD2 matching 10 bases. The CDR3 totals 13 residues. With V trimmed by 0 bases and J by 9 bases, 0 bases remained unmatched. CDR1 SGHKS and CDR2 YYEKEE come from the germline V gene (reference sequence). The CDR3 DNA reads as TGTGCCAGCAGCTTGGTAGCGGGAGGTGAGCAGTTCTTC. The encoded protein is CASSLVAGGEQFF.

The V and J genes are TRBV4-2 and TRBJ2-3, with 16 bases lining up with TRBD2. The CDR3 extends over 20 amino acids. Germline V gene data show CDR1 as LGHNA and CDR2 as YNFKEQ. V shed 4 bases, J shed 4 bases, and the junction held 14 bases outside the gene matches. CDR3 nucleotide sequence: TGTGCCAGCAGCCTTGGGACCGGGACTAGCGGGAGGGCCTACCCAGATACGCAGTATTTT. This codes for CASSLGTGTSGRAYPDTQYF.

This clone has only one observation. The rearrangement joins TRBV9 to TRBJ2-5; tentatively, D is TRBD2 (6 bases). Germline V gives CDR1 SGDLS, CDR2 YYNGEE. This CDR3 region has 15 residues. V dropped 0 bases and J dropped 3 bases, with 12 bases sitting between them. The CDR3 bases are TGTGCCAGCAGCGTAGGGTTACAGCGGGAAGAGACCCAGTACTTC. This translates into CASSVGLQREETQYF. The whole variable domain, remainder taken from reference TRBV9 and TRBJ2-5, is DSGVTQTPKHLITATGQRVTLRCSPRSGDLSVYWYQQSLDQGLQFLIQYYNGEERAKGNILERFSAQQFPDLHSELNLSSLELGDSALYFCASSVGLQREETQYFGPGTRLLVL.

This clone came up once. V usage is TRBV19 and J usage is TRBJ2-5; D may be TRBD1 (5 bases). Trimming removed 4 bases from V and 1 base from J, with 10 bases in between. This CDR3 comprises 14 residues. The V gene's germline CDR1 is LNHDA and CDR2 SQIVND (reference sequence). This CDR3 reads CASSRAGIQETQYF. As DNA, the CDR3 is TGTGCCAGTAGTAGGGCAGGGATCCAAGAGACCCAGTACTTC.

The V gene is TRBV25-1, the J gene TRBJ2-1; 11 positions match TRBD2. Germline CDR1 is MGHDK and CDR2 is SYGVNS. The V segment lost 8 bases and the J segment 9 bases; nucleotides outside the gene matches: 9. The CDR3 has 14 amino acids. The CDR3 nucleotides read TGTGCCAGCGGGGGAACTAGCGGGAGCGGTGAGCAGTTCTTC. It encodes CASGGTSGSGEQFF. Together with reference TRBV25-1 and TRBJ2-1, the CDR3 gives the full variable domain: EADIYQTPRYLVIGTGKKITLECSQTMGHDKMYWYQQDPGMELHLIHYSYGVNSTEKGDLSSESTVSRIRTEHFPLTLESARPSHTSQYLCASGGTSGSGEQFFGPGTRLTVL.

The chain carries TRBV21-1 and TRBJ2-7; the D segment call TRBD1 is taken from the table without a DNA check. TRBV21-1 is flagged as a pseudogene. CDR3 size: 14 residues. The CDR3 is CANPVGQGVHEQYF. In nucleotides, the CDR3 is TGTGCCAACCCAGTGGGACAGGGGGTTCACGAGCAGTACTTC.

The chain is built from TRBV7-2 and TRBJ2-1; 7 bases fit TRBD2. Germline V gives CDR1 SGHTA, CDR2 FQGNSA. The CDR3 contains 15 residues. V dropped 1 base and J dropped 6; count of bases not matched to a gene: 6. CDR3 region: CASSLEDLAVNEQFF. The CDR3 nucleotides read TGTGCCAGCAGCTTAGAAGATCTAGCGGTCAATGAGCAGTTCTTC.

The CDR3 region has the DNA TGTGCCAGTCAACAGGCTTACAATCAGCCCCAGCATTTT. Translation: CASQQAYNQPQHF. This chain joins TRBV19 and TRBJ1-5, with D maybe TRBD1 (5 bases). Trimming stripped 8 bases from V and 3 bases from J, with 11 bases between. The germline gives CDR1 LNHDA, CDR2 SQIVND (reference sequence). The length of the CDR3 is 13 residues.

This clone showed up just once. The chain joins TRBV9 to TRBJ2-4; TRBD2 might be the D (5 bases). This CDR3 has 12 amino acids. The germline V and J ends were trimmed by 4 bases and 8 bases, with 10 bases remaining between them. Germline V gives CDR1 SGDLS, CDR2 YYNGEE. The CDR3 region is CASSPSEDIQYF. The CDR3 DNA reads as TGTGCCAGCAGCCCATCGGAGGACATTCAGTACTTC.

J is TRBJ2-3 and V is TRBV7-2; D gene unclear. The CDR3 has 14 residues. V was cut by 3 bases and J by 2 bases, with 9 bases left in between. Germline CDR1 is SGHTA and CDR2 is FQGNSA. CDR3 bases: TGTGCCAGCAGCTTCTCAAAAGCCACAGATACGCAGTATTTT. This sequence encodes CASSFSKATDTQYF.

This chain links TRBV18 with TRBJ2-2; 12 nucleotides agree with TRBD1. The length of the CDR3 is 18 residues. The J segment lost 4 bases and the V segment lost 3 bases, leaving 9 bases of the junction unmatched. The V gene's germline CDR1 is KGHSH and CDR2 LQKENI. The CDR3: CASSPGTGGSRGTGELFF. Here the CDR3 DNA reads TGTGCCAGCTCACCCGGGACAGGGGGCTCCCGAGGCACCGGGGAGCTGTTTTTT.

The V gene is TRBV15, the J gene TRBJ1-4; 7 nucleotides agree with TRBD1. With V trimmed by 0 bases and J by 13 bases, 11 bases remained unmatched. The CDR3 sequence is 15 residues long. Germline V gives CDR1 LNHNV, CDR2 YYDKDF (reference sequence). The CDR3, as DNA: TGTGCCACCAGCAGAGATTTGGGGGACAGTTACGGACTGTTTTTT. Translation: CATSRDLGDSYGLFF.